This T cell receptor beta chain was observed in a study of T cells in Graves' hyperthyroidism and ophthalmopathy. General study findings and limits: Blood also showed most of the thyroid clonotypes that were expanded above 0.001.

PBMCs were collected from an approximately 10 ml volume of fresh peripheral blood. Template material for amplifying TCR beta CDR3 regions consisted of RNA transcripts. HTBI primers drove first-round RT-PCR of the TCR CDR3. TCRdb ran MiXCR on the multiplex PCR reads and lists one entry per CDR3 protein. The sample consists of under 300,000 distinct CDR3 sequences, approximately 23% of them appearing once. About this clonotype: Its antigen is still unknown.

Sample: blood. The sequence was collected from a man in his thirties or forties with Graves' ophthalmopathy.

The CDR3 DNA reads TGTGCCAGCAGTGAATCTCGATTTGCAACTAATGAAAAACTGTTTTTT. It specifies CASSESRFATNEKLFF. V and J are TRBV6-1 and TRBJ1-4; no reliable D call. This CDR3 spans 16 amino acids. V dropped 2 bases and J dropped 0 bases, with 10 bases sitting between them. The germline V gene encodes CDR1 MNHNS and CDR2 SASEGT.